One and the same sample provided the 4 T cell receptor beta chains below, sequenced in a study of Ad26.COV2.S vaccination and SARS-CoV-2 variants. Treatment denoted: about 20 received Ad26.COV2.S at low or high dose, single or two shots; about 5 received placebo; per-sample allocation not given. On day 63 after the first injection, vaccine and placebo recipients gave samples. Profiled with immunoSEQ multiplex PCR; TCRdb holds only in-frame clones, not every one. The sample consists of some 250,000 clones, over 75% of them appearing once. This specimen consisted of peripheral blood, obtained in a trial of Ad26.COV2.S vaccine versus placebo. The receptors shown here come from a person between 18 and 60 years old who received the Ad26.COV2.S COVID-19 vaccine or a placebo.

The gene calls are TRBV28 and TRBJ1-1; D remains ambiguous. The CDR3 covers 15 residues. Germline V gives CDR1 MDHEN, CDR2 SYDVKM. V lost 2 bases and J lost 5, with 15 bases in between. The CDR3 is CASSLGRVGWTEAFF. CDR3 in DNA: TGTGCCAGCAGTTTAGGGAGGGTGGGGTGGACTGAAGCTTTCTTT.

The chain joins TRBV4-3 to TRBJ2-3; D may be TRBD2 (6 bases). Germline-derived CDR1 and CDR2 are LGHNA and YSLEER. This CDR3 comprises 16 residues. Between the trimmed V and J ends, which lost 2 bases and 2 bases, there was a span of 14 bases. The DNA for the CDR3 is TGCGCCAGCAGCCAATCGGGCATAGCGGCCACAGATACGCAGTATTTT. It specifies CASSQSGIAATDTQYF.

This chain joins TRBV4-3 and TRBJ2-5; D gene ambiguous. Germline CDR1 reads LGHNA; CDR2 reads YSLEER. The CDR3 spans 14 residues. The germline V and J ends were trimmed by 0 bases and 5 bases, with 10 bases remaining between them. The CDR3 DNA is TGCGCCAGCAGCCAAGATGTCGATTTTGAGACCCAGTACTTC. Its protein product is CASSQDVDFETQYF.

The chain has TRBV6-6 and TRBJ1-1; D unclear. The CDR3 totals 14 residues. Trimming stripped 5 bases from V and 5 bases from J, with 15 bases between. Germline CDR1 reads MNHNY; CDR2 reads SVGAGI (reference sequence). CDR3 bases: TGTGCCAGCAGTAAGATAGGCGACGGGACTGAAGCTTTCTTT. This gives the protein CASSKIGDGTEAFF.